These 20 T cell receptor beta chains originate from one sample sequenced in a study of beta chain features in type 1 diabetes. The antigens these receptors bind are not known. Study observations and caveats: A moderate, significant TCRB CDR3 shortening appeared in type 1 diabetes across four CD4+ subsets.

The investigators reverse transcribed all of the isolated RNA, so they sequenced expressed TCRB transcripts. Some clones are missing from TCRdb's copy, which holds only in-frame ones; the method was immunoSEQ multiplex PCR. The table records about 160,000 clones, around 7.9% of them present only once. Input material: central memory CD4+ T cells from blood. All receptors derive from a man aged 18 to 30 with type 1 diabetes.

The sample holds one count of this clone. The chain joins TRBV28 to TRBJ2-3; 8 positions match TRBD2. Trimming removed 4 bases from V and 1 base from J; junction bases left unmatched: 13. CDR3 size: 18 residues. Germline CDR1 MDHEN, CDR2 SYDVKM. This CDR3 is CASSSGGTRGRRTDTQYF. In DNA form, the CDR3 reads TGTGCCAGCAGTTCGGGGGGGACTAGGGGACGACGCACAGATACGCAGTATTTT.

V usage is TRBV29-1 and J usage is TRBJ2-1; TRBD2 matches 7 bases. V gave up 4 bases and J gave up 12 bases; unmatched junction bases: 18. CDR1 and CDR2 from the germline V gene are SQVTM and ANQGSEA. The CDR3 covers 15 residues. DNA of the CDR3: TGCAGCGTTGGGCTGGGCACGACTCTCCAGCGGGGGCAGTTCTTC. Protein product: CSVGLGTTLQRGQFF.

This clone has a handful of counts. The genes are TRBV6-1 and TRBJ2-7, with D uncertain. Trimming removed 1 base from V and 3 bases from J, with 10 bases in between. Germline CDR1 and CDR2: MNHNS and SASEGT. CDR3 length: 14 amino acids. The CDR3 reads CASSEGSSLYEQYF. For the CDR3, the DNA is TGTGCCAGCAGTGAAGGTAGCAGCCTCTACGAGCAGTACTTC.

The CDR3 sequence is CASVGTTNEKLFF. DNA of the CDR3: TGTGCCAGCGTTGGGACTACCAATGAAAAACTGTTTTTT. The genes are TRBV28 and TRBJ1-4, with TRBD1 as a possible D gene (5 bases). The length of the CDR3 is 13 residues. Germline CDR1 is MDHEN and CDR2 is SYDVKM. Trimming removed 8 bases from V and 5 bases from J, with 12 bases in between.

There are a few counts of this clone. J is TRBJ2-3 and V is TRBV7-2, with D unclear. The V end lost 2 bases, the J end lost 7 bases, and 7 bases lay between the germline ends. This CDR3 region has 12 residues. Germline V gene data show CDR1 as SGHTA and CDR2 as FQGNSA. The CDR3 DNA follows: TGTGCCAGCAGCTTACCGCGATATACGCAGTATTTT. Translating gives CASSLPRYTQYF.

This clone was counted a few times. This chain joins TRBV5-4 and TRBJ2-5; 9 nucleotides align to TRBD1. Germline V gene lookup returns CDR1 SGHNT and CDR2 YYREEE (reference sequence). There are 16 residues in the CDR3. V lost 0 bases and J lost 4; bases outside the gene matches: 7. The CDR3 DNA is TGTGCCAGCAGCTTGGAAGGGGACAGGGTGGGAGAGACCCAGTACTTC. This codes for CASSLEGDRVGETQYF.

This clone turned up a few times. This rearrangement joins TRBV29-1 to TRBJ2-7; 8 bases are a match to TRBD1. The CDR3 sequence is 14 residues long. V gave up 4 bases and J gave up 5 bases; unmatched junction bases: 10. CDR1 SQVTM and CDR2 ANQGSEA come from the germline V gene. CDR3 nucleotide sequence: TGCAGCGTTGCCTTCCAGGGGGCTTTCCACGAGCAGTACTTC. Translation: CSVAFQGAFHEQYF.

This clone was picked up a small number of times. CDR3 coding DNA: TGCGCCAGCAGCTTCACAGGGGCTGGCCACGAGCAGTACTTC. This translates into CASSFTGAGHEQYF. The chain recombines TRBV5-1 with TRBJ2-7, with 7 bases matching TRBD1. This CDR3 comprises 14 residues. The germline gives CDR1 SGHRS, CDR2 YFSETQ. The junction had 7 bases not matched to a gene; V was cut back by 2 bases and J by 5 bases.

A few counts support this clone. This chain links TRBV9 with TRBJ2-3, with 7 bases fitting TRBD2. The trim removed 2 bases at V and 5 bases at J, leaving 17 bases unmatched. From germline, CDR1 is SGDLS and CDR2 YYNGEE. CDR3 length equals 18 residues. Here the CDR3 DNA reads TGTGCCAGCAGCGTCTCGGGGGGAACTACCCCACCCCAAGATACGCAGTATTTT. Translating gives CASSVSGGTTPPQDTQYF.

The rearrangement links TRBV13 to TRBJ2-7; TRBD2 aligns across 13 bases. The trim removed 5 bases at V and 3 bases at J, leaving 7 bases unmatched. In germline, CDR1 is PRHDT, CDR2 FYEKMQ (reference sequence). This CDR3 has 16 residues. The CDR3 region has the DNA TGTGCCAGCAGCGCCAGACTAGCGGGGGGCCTCTACGAGCAGTACTTC. Translated: CASSARLAGGLYEQYF.

The CDR3 sequence is CASSLTMAENYGYTF. Here the CDR3 DNA reads TGCGCCAGCAGCCTTACTATGGCAGAGAACTATGGCTACACCTTC. The V and J genes are TRBV4-3 and TRBJ1-2; D call uncertain. Trimming took 4 bases from V and 2 from J, leaving 14 bases between them. The CDR3 has 15 amino acids. CDR1 LGHNA and CDR2 YSLEER come from the germline V gene.

The chain joins TRBV27 to TRBJ2-3; D is perhaps TRBD2 (5 bases). This CDR3 is built from 16 residues. Trimming pared 4 bases from V and 1 base from J, leaving 15 bases between. CDR1 is MNHEY, CDR2 SMNVEV, per germline (reference sequence). The CDR3 loop reads CASSYRGWGGTDTQYF. CDR3 nucleotides: TGTGCCAGCAGTTATCGGGGTTGGGGTGGCACAGATACGCAGTATTTT.

This clone was counted ten times or more. Germline and junction disagree at one end, which may indicate a read error. In DNA form, the CDR3 reads TGTGCCAGCAGTGAACTCGATGGAGCTCTATCCTTC. Its translation: CASSELDGALSF. The rearrangement uses TRBV2 and TRBJ1-2; D gene ambiguous. This CDR3 contains 12 residues. Germline CDR1 is SNHLY and CDR2 is FYNNEI.

The chain combines TRBV9 with TRBJ2-3; the match to TRBD2 covers 8 bases. This CDR3 contains 14 residues. Germline CDR1 reads SGDLS; CDR2 reads YYNGEE. Trimming removed 3 bases from V and 6 bases from J; junction bases left unmatched: 6. In DNA, the CDR3 is TGTGCCAGCAGCGAGCGGACTAGCAGGGATACGCAGTATTTT. Translating it yields CASSERTSRDTQYF.

This clone was recorded a few times. The chain combines TRBV10-3 with TRBJ2-7; TRBD1 matches at 7 bases. The CDR3 sequence is 15 residues long. The germline gives CDR1 ENHRY, CDR2 SYGVKD. The J segment lost 4 bases and the V segment lost 0 bases, leaving 6 bases of the junction unmatched. The CDR3, as DNA: TGTGCCATCAGTGAGTCGCCGACAGGGCTTTACGAGCAGTACTTC. Encoded protein: CAISESPTGLYEQYF.

The rearrangement links TRBV5-1 to TRBJ2-1; D may be TRBD1 (6 bases). V was cut by 6 bases and J by 13 bases, with 17 bases left in between. Germline V CDR1 and CDR2: SGHRS, YFSETQ. The CDR3 runs 12 residues. CDR3 protein: CASTGQTTLQFF. The CDR3 coding sequence is TGCGCCAGCACCGGACAGACCACCCTACAGTTCTTC.

The chain couples TRBV7-8 to TRBJ1-6, with a possible D match to TRBD1 (6 bases). Deletions cut 1 base from V and 8 bases from J, with 15 bases between. Germline assignment: CDR1 SGHVS and CDR2 FQNEAQ. CDR3 length: 16 amino acids. CDR3 sequence reads: CASSLGLGQGYSPLHF. The CDR3 bases are TGTGCCAGCAGCTTAGGTTTAGGTCAGGGGTATTCACCCCTCCACTTT.

J is TRBJ2-5 and V is TRBV2, with D unclear. V gave up 6 bases and J gave up 4 bases, with 15 bases separating them. Germline CDR1 and CDR2: SNHLY and FYNNEI. The CDR3 is 14 amino acids. Here the CDR3 reads CASSPMNRAETQYF. The CDR3 DNA is TGTGCCAGCAGCCCCATGAACAGAGCAGAGACCCAGTACTTC.

This clone was detected only a few times. The chain employs TRBV2 and TRBJ2-7, with D perhaps matching TRBD2 (6 bases). The CDR3 sequence is 13 residues long. CDR1 SNHLY and CDR2 FYNNEI come from the germline V gene. V was pared by 8 bases and J by 12 bases, with 23 bases between. This CDR3 reads CASRPRAGTRGYF. The CDR3 DNA reads as TGTGCCAGCCGGCCTCGGGCGGGGACCAGAGGGTACTTC.

This clone has only a few counts. The rearrangement joins TRBV5-1 to TRBJ2-5, with TRBD2 matching over 13 bases. The germline V gene encodes CDR1 SGHRS and CDR2 YFSETQ. Trimming cost V 4 bases and J 2 bases; bases outside gene matches: 11. This CDR3 comprises 18 residues. Here the CDR3 reads CASSPQTSGGTIQETQYF. In DNA, the CDR3 is TGCGCCAGCAGCCCTCAGACTAGCGGGGGGACAATACAAGAGACCCAGTACTTC.